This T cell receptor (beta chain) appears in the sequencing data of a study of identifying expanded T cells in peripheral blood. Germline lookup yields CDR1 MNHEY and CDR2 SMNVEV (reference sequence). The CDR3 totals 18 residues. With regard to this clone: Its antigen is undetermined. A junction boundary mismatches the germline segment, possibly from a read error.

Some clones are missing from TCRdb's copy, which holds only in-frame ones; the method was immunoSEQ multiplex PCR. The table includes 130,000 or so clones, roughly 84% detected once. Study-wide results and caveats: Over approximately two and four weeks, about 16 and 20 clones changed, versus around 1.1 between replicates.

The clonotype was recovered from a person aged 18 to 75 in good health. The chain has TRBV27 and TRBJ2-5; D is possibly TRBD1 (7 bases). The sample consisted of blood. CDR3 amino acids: CASSPPPRQGGYHETQYF. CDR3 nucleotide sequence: TGTGCCAGCAGTCCACCCCCCCGGCAGGGGGGCTACCATGAGACCCAGTACTTC.